This passage covers 27 T cell receptor beta chains from one sample sequenced in a study of T cells after yellow fever vaccination. In TCRdb, the 5' RACE reads were re-called with MiXCR into one record per CDR3 protein. The data show over 35,000 distinct CDR3 sequences, around 6.4% seen once. Sequences were derived from PBMCs, either bulk or a sorted T-cell subset (CD4+, CD8+, memory, or dextramer-sorted; not recorded which), sampled 45 days after the yellow fever booster vaccination. Receptors were obtained from a young man who received the YFV17D yellow fever vaccine.

This clonotype was observed at least ten times. The chain has TRBV25-1 and TRBJ2-3, with TRBD2 as a possible D gene (6 bases). The CDR3 totals 14 residues. V shed 5 bases and J shed 3 bases, with 12 bases lying between them. Germline assignment: CDR1 MGHDK and CDR2 SYGVNS. The CDR3: CASSSGLGTDTQYF. CDR3 nucleotide sequence: TGTGCCAGCAGTAGCGGGCTTGGGACAGATACGCAGTATTTT.

Only a few counts were recorded for this clonotype. The chain combines TRBV29-1 with TRBJ1-4, with D unclear. Germline CDR1 and CDR2: SQVTM and ANQGSEA. V was shortened by 4 bases and J by 3 bases, with 6 bases between the two germline ends. The CDR3 runs to 12 residues. CDR3 bases: TGCAGCGTTGCTGGGGCTAATGAAAAACTGTTTTTT. As protein: CSVAGANEKLFF.

This clonotype has a count of ten or more. The V gene is TRBV7-2, the J gene TRBJ2-3, with a tentative D call TRBD2 (5 bases). With 1 base removed from V and 0 bases from J, the gap between germline ends came to 8 bases. The CDR3 spans 15 residues. Per germline, CDR1 SGHTA and CDR2 FQGNSA. DNA for the CDR3: TGTGCCAGCAGCTTAGAGCGGCCTAGCACAGATACGCAGTATTTT. Translation: CASSLERPSTDTQYF.

In this sample, this clonotype turned up a few times. The CDR3 DNA reads as TGCAGTGCTAGACAGGTAGAAGGTTCACCCCTCCACTTT. This codes for CSARQVEGSPLHF. The chain links TRBV20-1 to TRBJ1-6; D is unresolved. The CDR3 sequence is 13 residues long. The V gene lost 2 bases and the J gene lost 9 bases, with 11 bases spanning the gap. CDR1 and CDR2 (germline): DFQATT, SNEGSKA (reference sequence).

This clonotype was seen only a few times. V gene TRBV20-1 combines with J gene TRBJ1-2; D is possibly TRBD1 (6 bases). Germline loops: CDR1 DFQATT, CDR2 SNEGSKA (reference sequence). The CDR3 length is 13 residues. DNA of the CDR3: TGCAGACCCGCTGCCGGGACAAACTATGGCTACACCTTC. It translates to CRPAAGTNYGYTF.

To note about this clonotype: Possible read error: a much larger clone is one base away. The chain is built from TRBV18 and TRBJ2-5; no clear D. This CDR3 region has 14 residues. CDR1 is KGHSH and CDR2 is LQKENI in the germline V gene. The DNA for the CDR3 is TGTGCCAGCTTTTATTCAACGTACCAAGAGACCAAGTACTTC. Residues: CASFYSTYQETKYF. Together with reference TRBV18 and TRBJ2-5, the CDR3 gives the full variable domain: NAGVMQNPRHLVRRRGQEARLRCSPMKGHSHVYWYRQLPEEGLKFMVYLQKENIIDESGMPKERFSAEFPKEGPSILRIQQVVRGDSAAYFCASFYSTYQETKYFGPGTRLLVL.

This clonotype was counted between two and nine times. The chain is built from TRBV11-2 and TRBJ2-1; the D gene is possibly TRBD2 (7 bases). The CDR3 is 14 residues long. In germline, CDR1 is SGHAT, CDR2 FQNNGV. V was trimmed by 2 bases and J by 6 bases, leaving 11 bases between them. The CDR3 sequence: CASSLRGAANEQFF. In DNA form, the CDR3 reads TGTGCCAGCAGCTTACGGGGGGCGGCCAATGAGCAGTTCTTC.

This clonotype was observed a few times. This sequence joins TRBV27 and TRBJ2-7, with TRBD2 as a possible D gene (5 bases). V lost 3 bases to trimming and J lost 7 bases, with 10 bases between them. The CDR3 has 12 amino acids. Germline loops: CDR1 MNHEY, CDR2 SMNVEV (reference sequence). CDR3 amino acids: CASSFRGREQYF. The DNA for the CDR3 is TGTGCCAGCAGTTTCCGGGGTAGGGAGCAGTACTTC.

This clonotype showed up just a few times. The chain joins TRBV2 to TRBJ2-7; TRBD2 matches at 8 bases. J lost 6 bases, V lost 3 bases, and 4 bases had no gene match. The CDR3 loop spans 13 amino acids. Looked up from germline, CDR1 is SNHLY and CDR2 is FYNNEI. The CDR3 protein is CASSDGAGGEQYF. The CDR3 DNA is TGTGCCAGCAGTGACGGGGCGGGAGGCGAGCAGTACTTC.

This clonotype was detected a few times. The J gene is TRBJ2-5, the V gene TRBV5-4, with TRBD2 matching 8 bases. Germline assignment: CDR1 SGHNT and CDR2 YYREEE (reference sequence). V gave up 2 bases and J gave up 4 bases; unmatched junction bases: 10. CDR3 length: 16 amino acids. The CDR3 DNA reads as TGTGCCAGCAGCTTCCCAGCGGGAGAAGGGCTAGAGACCCAGTACTTC. This sequence encodes CASSFPAGEGLETQYF.

This clonotype turned up a few times. V is TRBV7-6 and J is TRBJ2-3; the match to TRBD2 covers 8 bases. The V gene's germline CDR1 is SGHVS and CDR2 FNYEAQ. The junction had 7 bases not matched to a gene; V was cut back by 1 base and J by 4 bases. CDR3 length: 16 amino acids. The CDR3, as DNA: TGTGCCAGCAGCTTAGGGCCGGGAGGGAATCCAGATACGCAGTATTTT. Translating gives CASSLGPGGNPDTQYF.

This clonotype came up many times. This sequence joins TRBV20-1 and TRBJ2-7; D unclear. CDR3 size: 14 residues. Trimming shortened V by 0 bases and J by 1 base, and 10 bases separated the two germline ends. CDR1 is DFQATT, CDR2 SNEGSKA, per germline (reference sequence). The CDR3 DNA follows: TGCAGTGCTAGAGAGGGGTGGAGTTCCTACGAGCAGTACTTC. Amino acid sequence: CSAREGWSSYEQYF.

This clonotype has a handful of counts. This chain uses TRBV6-6 with TRBJ2-5, with D unresolved. Trimming shortened V by 3 bases and J by 5 bases, and 10 bases separated the two germline ends. The CDR3 runs 13 residues. CDR1 is MNHNY, CDR2 SVGAGI, per germline (reference sequence). The CDR3 region is CASSYHTQETQYF. In DNA form, the CDR3 reads TGTGCCAGCAGTTATCACACGCAGGAGACCCAGTACTTC.

At least ten counts were recorded for this clonotype. The V call is TRBV12-3 or TRBV12-4, the J call TRBJ2-2; 9 bases agree with TRBD1. With V trimmed by 5 bases and J by 12 bases, 4 bases remained unmatched. The CDR3 is 12 residues long. The CDR3 DNA sequence: TGTGCCAGCAGTCCCGGGACAGGGAAGCTGTTTTTT. This sequence encodes CASSPGTGKLFF.

This sequence joins TRBV20-1 and TRBJ2-3, with no clear D. V was shortened by 5 bases and J by 1 base, with 25 bases between the two germline ends. CDR1 and CDR2 from the germline V gene are DFQATT and SNEGSKA (reference sequence). The CDR3 is 18 residues long. CDR3 residues: CSAPGRALPTGGTDTQYF. DNA of the CDR3: TGCAGTGCTCCCGGCCGGGCTCTTCCCACCGGAGGCACAGATACGCAGTATTTT.

Ten or more counts support this clonotype. The CDR3 nucleotides read TGTGCCAGCAGCAACCTTCGGGAGACCCAGTACTTC. It specifies CASSNLRETQYF. The J gene is TRBJ2-5, the V gene TRBV12-3 or TRBV12-4; no clear D gene. The CDR3 contains 12 residues. V was pared by 6 bases and J by 5 bases, with 10 bases between.

This clonotype occurred a few times. The chain carries TRBV2 and TRBJ2-3, with TRBD2 matching over 9 bases. V dropped 8 bases and J dropped 5; count of bases not matched to a gene: 8. The CDR3 is made up of 14 amino acids. Germline assignment: CDR1 SNHLY and CDR2 FYNNEI. CDR3 residues: CASHASGERDTQYF. CDR3 in DNA: TGTGCCAGCCATGCTAGCGGGGAGCGAGATACGCAGTATTTT. Variable domain in full (rest from reference TRBV2 and TRBJ2-3): EPEVTQTPSHQVTQMGQEVILRCVPISNHLYFYWYRQILGQKVEFLVSFYNNEISEKSEIFDDQFSVERPDGSNFTLKIRSTKLEDSAMYFCASHASGERDTQYFGPGTRLTVL.

This chain uses TRBV6-2 or TRBV6-3 with TRBJ1-1, with D unresolved. The ends were cut back, 7 bases at V and 0 bases at J, with 12 bases in the middle. The CDR3 is made up of 14 amino acids. CDR1 and CDR2 (germline): MNHEY, SVGEGT. CDR3 nucleotides: TGTGCCAGCACTTGGGCGGGGATGAACACTGAAGCTTTCTTT. Translating it yields CASTWAGMNTEAFF.

This clonotype has ten or more counts. The chain joins TRBV24-1 to TRBJ2-1, with 8 bases aligning to TRBD1. CDR3 length: 14 residues. Germline CDR1 reads KGHDR; CDR2 reads SFDVKD. Trimming at V came to 2 bases and at J to 5 bases, leaving 1 base not matched to a gene. Here the CDR3 DNA reads TGTGCCACCAGTGATTGGACAGGGAACAATGAGCAGTTCTTC. Amino acid sequence: CATSDWTGNNEQFF.

This clonotype was observed at least ten times. The DNA of the CDR3 is TGTGCCAGCAGTTGGGGCCTCGGGAACATTCAGTACTTC. It specifies CASSWGLGNIQYF. The gene calls are TRBV6-2 or TRBV6-3 and TRBJ2-4, with D perhaps matching TRBD1 (5 bases). The length of the CDR3 is 13 residues. In germline, CDR1 is MNHEY, CDR2 SVGEGT. V lost 4 bases, J lost 7 bases, and 11 bases lay in between.

This clonotype was picked up a small number of times. This chain uses TRBV19 with TRBJ2-1; 8 bases align to TRBD2. CDR3 length equals 15 residues. V dropped 3 bases and J dropped 6; count of bases not matched to a gene: 7. Germline lookup yields CDR1 LNHDA and CDR2 SQIVND (reference sequence). The CDR3, as DNA: TGTGCCAGTAGTATTCGAGCGGGAGTACGCAATGAGCAGTTCTTC. This codes for CASSIRAGVRNEQFF. The variable domain in full, completed from reference TRBV19 and TRBJ2-1, reads DGGITQSPKYLFRKEGQNVTLSCEQNLNHDAMYWYRQDPGQGLRLIYYSQIVNDFQKGDIAEGYSVSREKKESFPLTVTSAQKNPTAFYLCASSIRAGVRNEQFFGPGTRLTVL.

There are many counts of this clonotype. The rearrangement links TRBV29-1 to TRBJ2-2; TRBD2 matches 10 bases. Germline CDR1 is SQVTM and CDR2 is ANQGSEA. The CDR3 runs to 14 residues. V dropped 4 bases and J dropped 1; count of bases not matched to a gene: 0. The CDR3 spells CSVGTSGNTGELFF. The CDR3 DNA sequence: TGCAGCGTTGGGACTAGCGGGAACACCGGGGAGCTGTTTTTT.

This clonotype was counted at least ten times. The J gene is TRBJ1-2, the V gene TRBV5-1; D is undetermined. Germline-derived CDR1 and CDR2 are SGHRS and YFSETQ. V lost 4 bases and J lost 4, with 11 bases in between. The CDR3 consists of 13 residues. CDR3 nucleotides: TGCGCCAGCAGCCCGGGCATACTCTATGGCTACACCTTC. Translation: CASSPGILYGYTF.

This clonotype showed up many times. The chain uses TRBV15 and TRBJ2-3; D gene ambiguous. Germline CDR1 and CDR2: LNHNV and YYDKDF (reference sequence). This CDR3 has 14 residues. V was pared by 5 bases and J by 4 bases, with 13 bases between. The CDR3 protein is CATSSPTGPDTQYF. CDR3 DNA sequence: TGTGCCACCAGCTCTCCGACCGGACCAGATACGCAGTATTTT.

There are many counts of this clonotype. This chain joins TRBV6-1 and TRBJ1-5; no reliable D call. The CDR3 has 14 residues. Trimming removed 7 bases at V and 1 base at J, with 11 bases between. Germline V gene data show CDR1 as MNHNS and CDR2 as SASEGT. Here the CDR3 DNA reads TGTGCCAGCACATTACAGTACAGCAATCAGCCCCAGCATTTT. It yields the protein CASTLQYSNQPQHF.

The chain is built from TRBV7-2 and TRBJ1-2; TRBD1 agrees at 7 bases. J lost 2 bases, V lost 7 bases, and 10 bases had no gene match. Germline lookup yields CDR1 SGHTA and CDR2 FQGNSA. This CDR3 has 15 residues. The CDR3 DNA sequence: TGTGCCAGCACCCTGGACCCACAGGGGAACTATGGCTACACCTTC. Protein product: CASTLDPQGNYGYTF.

The rearrangement links TRBV5-6 to TRBJ1-3; 7 bases are shared with TRBD1. The CDR3 totals 12 residues. CDR1 SGHDT and CDR2 YYEEEE come from the germline V gene. Trimming took 3 bases from V and 14 from J; bases not matched to a gene: 8. This chain's CDR3 is CASSYQQGNVYF. The CDR3 nucleotides are TGTGCCAGCAGCTATCAACAGGGGAATGTATATTTT.